The present T cell receptor (beta chain) was sequenced within a study of T cell responses to AZD1222 COVID-19 vaccine. As for the study in general: Pooled in the analysis were second doses at about 4 or about 12 weeks.

With regard to this clone: Its antigen is currently unknown.

Looked up from germline, CDR1 is SNHLY and CDR2 is FYNNEI. The germline V and J ends were trimmed by 6 bases and 1 base, with 12 bases remaining between them. The CDR3 extends over 14 amino acids. The method was immunoSEQ multiplex PCR; TCRdb's version includes in-frame clones alone and lacks a portion of them. The data show about 140,000 clones, with 80% to 90% seen just once and roughly 1.7% held by the top ten. Study-level results: Among the donors, most were white British and more were female, and clonal diversity was possibly underestimated.

V usage is TRBV2 and J usage is TRBJ1-1; D gene unclear. Here the sequenced sample was peripheral blood, taken on day 0 of AZD1222 vaccination. This TCR came from an adult in good health. Here the CDR3 reads CASRSQRQNTEAFF. CDR3 DNA sequence: TGTGCCAGCAGGTCGCAGCGGCAGAACACTGAAGCTTTCTTT.